Each of the 10 T cell receptor beta chains below was sequenced from the same sample in a study of blood T cell repertoires in COVID-19. The data were produced by immunoSEQ multiplex PCR, yet TCRdb's version contains in-frame clones alone and is incomplete. The sample has approximately 210,000 clones, 88% seen once. Sequenced input: peripheral blood. The receptors here all came from a human donor in a cohort sampled during active COVID-19.

The table lists this clone with a count of one. The chain joins TRBV3-1 (or the pseudogene TRBV3-2) to TRBJ1-6; no reliable D call. This CDR3 is 14 amino acids long. Trimming removed 4 bases from V and 6 bases from J, with 10 bases in between. Germline V gene lookup returns CDR1 LGHDT and CDR2 YNNKEL (reference sequence). As DNA, the CDR3 is TGTGCCAGCAGCCCCGACATTACTAATTCACCCCTCCACTTT. It yields the protein CASSPDITNSPLHF.

This chain uses TRBV5-4 with TRBJ2-1; 7 bases fit TRBD2. V was pared by 3 bases and J by 4 bases, with 4 bases of the junction left unmatched. This CDR3 region has 14 residues. Germline CDR1 reads SGHNT; CDR2 reads YYREEE (reference sequence). CDR3 in DNA: TGTGCCAGCAGCTCGAGCGGGGTTTACAATGAGCAGTTCTTC. It yields the protein CASSSSGVYNEQFF.

The V gene is TRBV7-9, the J gene TRBJ2-2; the match to TRBD2 covers 8 bases. The CDR3 is made up of 15 amino acids. Germline loops: CDR1 SEHNR, CDR2 FQNEAQ (reference sequence). J gave up 3 bases and V 5 bases, and 5 bases lay outside the gene matches. In nucleotides, the CDR3 is TGTGCCAGCAGCCACACTAGCGGCGACACCGGGGAGCTGTTTTTT. It yields the protein CASSHTSGDTGELFF.

The chain employs TRBV5-1 and TRBJ2-5, with TRBD1 as a possible D gene (6 bases). Germline V gene lookup returns CDR1 SGHRS and CDR2 YFSETQ. The germline V and J ends were trimmed by 0 bases and 2 bases, with 14 bases remaining between them. The CDR3 sequence is 16 residues long. The chain's CDR3 is CASSLAGFQGQETQYF. The DNA of the CDR3 is TGCGCCAGCAGCTTGGCCGGGTTCCAGGGGCAAGAGACCCAGTACTTC.

The V call is TRBV27, the J call TRBJ1-5; TRBD1 matches at 10 bases. Trimming cost V 3 bases and J 6 bases; bases outside gene matches: 5. From germline, CDR1 is MNHEY and CDR2 SMNVEV (reference sequence). The CDR3 extends over 15 amino acids. CDR3: CASSLTGGMGQPQHF. CDR3 nucleotide sequence: TGTGCCAGCAGTTTGACAGGGGGCATGGGTCAGCCCCAGCATTTT.

The rearrangement links TRBV19 to TRBJ1-5; TRBD1 matches at 7 bases. The CDR3 is 14 residues long. V dropped 6 bases and J dropped 0; count of bases not matched to a gene: 2. Germline V lookup: CDR1 LNHDA, CDR2 SQIVND (reference sequence). The CDR3 is CASRQGISNQPQHF. In DNA form, the CDR3 reads TGTGCCAGTAGACAGGGGATTAGCAATCAGCCCCAGCATTTT.

The chain has TRBV5-4 and TRBJ2-4, with D hard to call. CDR3 length: 14 residues. V lost 0 bases and J 1 base, leaving 5 bases between the germline ends. Germline values: CDR1 SGHNT, CDR2 YYREEE (reference sequence). The CDR3 coding sequence is TGTGCCAGCAGCTTGGCCGCGGCCAAAAACATTCAGTACTTC. It is translated as CASSLAAAKNIQYF.

The chain employs TRBV2 and TRBJ1-1, with 9 bases fitting TRBD1. The CDR3 totals 13 residues. V gave up 7 bases and J gave up 5 bases; unmatched junction bases: 5. The germline CDR1 and CDR2 sequences are SNHLY and FYNNEI. The CDR3 region is CASKQGAITEAFF. CDR3 coding DNA: TGTGCCAGCAAACAGGGGGCGATTACTGAAGCTTTCTTT.

The V call is TRBV4-1, the J call TRBJ1-2, with D uncertain. The germline V gene has CDR1 MGHRA and CDR2 YSYEKL. The germline V and J ends were trimmed by 1 base and 5 bases, with 14 bases remaining between them. The CDR3 sequence is 15 residues long. The CDR3 region is CASSQVAGDVYGYTF. The CDR3 bases are TGCGCCAGCAGCCAAGTGGCTGGAGACGTGTATGGCTACACCTTC.

The V gene is TRBV7-9, the J gene TRBJ1-1, with TRBD1 matching 8 bases. J gave up 3 bases and V 5 bases, and 5 bases lay outside the gene matches. The germline CDR1 and CDR2 sequences are SEHNR and FQNEAQ (reference sequence). This CDR3 contains 14 residues. CDR3 nucleotide sequence: TGTGCCAGCAGCCCCCGGACAGGGTACACTGAAGCTTTCTTT. Protein product: CASSPRTGYTEAFF.